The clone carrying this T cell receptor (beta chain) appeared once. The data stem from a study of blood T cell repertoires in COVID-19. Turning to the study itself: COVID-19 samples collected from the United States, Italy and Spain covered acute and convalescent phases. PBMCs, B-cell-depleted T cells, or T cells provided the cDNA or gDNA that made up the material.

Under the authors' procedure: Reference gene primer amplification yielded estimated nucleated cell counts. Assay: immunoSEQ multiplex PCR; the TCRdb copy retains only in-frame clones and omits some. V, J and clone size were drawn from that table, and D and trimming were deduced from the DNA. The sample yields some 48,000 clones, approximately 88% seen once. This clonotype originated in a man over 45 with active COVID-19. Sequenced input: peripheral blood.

Written as DNA, the CDR3 is TGTGCCAGTAGTATAGGTTTGACAGCGAACACCGGGGAGCTGTTTTTT. It codes for CASSIGLTANTGELFF. This rearrangement joins TRBV19 to TRBJ2-2; perhaps TRBD1 as D (5 bases). Germline values: CDR1 LNHDA, CDR2 SQIVND (reference sequence). V lost 1 base, J lost 0 bases, and 9 bases lay in between. The CDR3 has 16 residues. Combining the CDR3 with reference TRBV19 and TRBJ2-2 gives the whole variable domain DGGITQSPKYLFRKEGQNVTLSCEQNLNHDAMYWYRQDPGQGLRLIYYSQIVNDFQKGDIAEGYSVSREKKESFPLTVTSAQKNPTAFYLCASSIGLTANTGELFFGEGSRLTVL.